Listed below are T cell receptor beta chains from one sample, sequenced in a study of blood T cell repertoires in COVID-19. Method: immunoSEQ multiplex PCR; TCRdb's copy keeps in-frame clones and lacks some. The table has approximately 250,000 clones, 80% to 90% seen once. The specimen sequenced was PBMCs or T cells enriched from blood (not recorded which). Receptors originate from a woman between 25 and 40 years old with acute COVID-19. Both conserved end residues are part of each CDR3. A D gene is named only where the DNA matches it firmly. Some rows have no size entry. The others give once, few or many, or a class for an expanded clone.

NA TRBJ2-7 TRBV28 TRBD1 CASSPTGTGGIGEQYF TGTGCCAGCAGTCCTACGGGGACAGGGGGTATCGGGGAGCAGTACTTC
once TRBJ2-3 TRBV28 NA CASSQDRRTDTQYF TGTGCCAGCAGTCAGGACAGACGCACAGATACGCAGTATTTT
NA TRBJ2-4 TRBV28 NA CASSLGSEAKNIQYF TGTGCCAGCAGTTTGGGCTCTGAAGCCAAAAACATTCAGTACTTC
NA TRBJ2-6 TRBV6-2/TRBV6-3 NA CASSYDTSGANVLTF TGTGCCAGCAGTTACGACACCTCTGGGGCCAACGTCCTGACTTTC
NA TRBJ2-7 TRBV4-1 TRBD2 CASSPGLAGYYEQYF TGCGCCAGCAGCCCTGGACTAGCGGGATACTACGAGCAGTACTTC
once TRBJ2-3 TRBV10-3 TRBD2 CATGSITSVGTDTQYF TGTGCCACCGGATCGATTACTAGCGTCGGAACAGATACGCAGTATTTT
NA TRBJ1-4 TRBV15 TRBD1 CATSEGQLNEKLFF TGTGCCACCAGCGAGGGACAGCTAAATGAAAAACTGTTTTTT
NA TRBJ2-3 TRBV30 TRBD2 CAWGSGTSTDTQYF TGTGCCTGGGGTAGCGGGACTAGCACAGATACGCAGTATTTT
NA TRBJ2-3 TRBV29-1 NA CSVEEGTATDTQYF TGCAGCGTTGAAGAAGGAACAGCCACAGATACGCAGTATTTT
NA TRBJ2-2 TRBV4-1 NA CASSQASASRYTGELFF TGCGCCAGCAGCCAAGCGTCGGCTAGCCGCTACACCGGGGAGCTGTTTTTT
NA TRBJ1-3 TRBV19 NA CASSVQMVFWTANSGNTIYF TGTGCCAGTAGTGTCCAAATGGTTTTTTGGACAGCCAACTCTGGAAACACCATATATTTT
NA TRBJ1-3 TRBV6-5 TRBD1 CASSYRQGLGNTIYF TGTGCCAGCAGTTACAGACAGGGGCTCGGAAACACCATATATTTT
NA TRBJ1-4 TRBV27 NA CASSYGATNEKLFF TGTGCCAGCAGTTACGGTGCAACTAATGAAAAACTGTTTTTT
NA TRBJ1-1 TRBV11-2 NA CASSLQDTEAFF TGTGCCAGCAGCTTACAGGACACTGAAGCTTTCTTT
NA TRBJ1-2 TRBV28 NA CASSPDLNYGYTF TGTGCCAGCAGCCCCGATCTAAACTATGGCTACACCTTC
NA TRBJ2-3 TRBV5-6 TRBD1 CASSPATGGVGPGTQYF TGTGCCAGCAGCCCAGCGACAGGGGGCGTGGGCCCAGGTACGCAGTATTTT
once TRBJ1-2 TRBV28 NA CASSLSDYGYTF TGTGCCAGCAGTCTTTCAGACTATGGCTACACCTTC
NA TRBJ2-2 TRBV9 NA CASSVEAGGTGELFF TGTGCCAGCAGCGTAGAAGCAGGGGGGACCGGGGAGCTGTTTTTT
NA TRBJ2-7 TRBV3-1/TRBV3-2 TRBD1 CASSQGPGTGSYEQYF TGTGCCAGCAGCCAAGGCCCCGGGACAGGGTCCTACGAGCAGTACTTC
NA TRBJ2-1 TRBV30 TRBD2 CAWSGRAGASSYNEQFF TGTGCCTGGAGTGGACGAGCGGGAGCCAGCTCCTACAATGAGCAGTTCTTC
NA TRBJ1-2 TRBV28 TRBD1 CASSSTGTGIGGYTF TGTGCCAGCAGTTCGACCGGGACAGGGATCGGTGGCTACACCTTC
NA TRBJ2-1 TRBV4-1 TRBD1 CASSLRQGANEQFF TGCGCCAGCAGCCTACGACAGGGGGCGAATGAGCAGTTCTTC
NA TRBJ2-1 TRBV7-2 TRBD2 CASSFVGGRDEQFF TGTGCCAGCAGCTTCGTGGGAGGGCGGGATGAGCAGTTCTTC
NA TRBJ2-4 TRBV7-3 TRBD2 CASSLAAGDDIQYF TGTGCCAGCAGCTTGGCAGCGGGAGATGACATTCAGTACTTC
NA TRBJ2-1 TRBV19 TRBD2 CASSTRVGGPDEQFF TGTGCCAGTAGTACCCGAGTGGGAGGGCCTGATGAGCAGTTCTTC
NA TRBJ2-7 TRBV28 NA CASSFPFTDSTYEQYF TGTGCCAGCAGTTTCCCCTTTACGGACAGCACCTACGAGCAGTACTTC